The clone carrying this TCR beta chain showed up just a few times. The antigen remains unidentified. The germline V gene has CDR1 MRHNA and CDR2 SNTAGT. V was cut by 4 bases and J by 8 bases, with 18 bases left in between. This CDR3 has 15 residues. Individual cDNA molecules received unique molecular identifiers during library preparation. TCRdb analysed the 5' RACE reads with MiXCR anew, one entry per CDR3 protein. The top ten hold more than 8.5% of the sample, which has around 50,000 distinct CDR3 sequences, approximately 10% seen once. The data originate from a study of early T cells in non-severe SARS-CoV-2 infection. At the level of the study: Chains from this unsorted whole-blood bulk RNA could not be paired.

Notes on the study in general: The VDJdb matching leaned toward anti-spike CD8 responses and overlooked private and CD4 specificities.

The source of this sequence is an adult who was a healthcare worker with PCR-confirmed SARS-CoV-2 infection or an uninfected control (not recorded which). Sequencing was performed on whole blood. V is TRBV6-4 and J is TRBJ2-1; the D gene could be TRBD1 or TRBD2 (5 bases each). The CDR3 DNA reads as TGTGCCAGCAGTGCTCGGGACGTAGACTGGGATGAGCAGTTCTTC. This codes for CASSARDVDWDEQFF.